Below are 28 T cell receptor beta chains sequenced from a single sample in a study of cytomegalovirus exposure and HLA in healthy donors. PCR was performed using 60 Vbeta and 13 Jbeta primers. The protocol was immunoSEQ multiplex PCR, while the TCRdb copy is restricted to in-frame clones and leaves out a portion. The repertoire includes roughly 98,000 clones, around three quarters of them detected once, and 1.5% to 2.5% sits in the top ten. The sequencing sample was made of PBMCs. The receptors here all came from a man aged 35-49 years in good health and CMV-seronegative.

This clone occurred once. The V and J genes are TRBV28 and TRBJ2-3; tentatively, D is TRBD2 (6 bases). V was pared by 5 bases and J by 4 bases, with 16 bases between. This CDR3 is built from 15 residues. Germline CDR1 reads MDHEN; CDR2 reads SYDVKM. The CDR3 DNA reads TGTGCCAGCAGTCCTGCGGGACTCACGTCAGATACGCAGTATTTT. Amino acid sequence: CASSPAGLTSDTQYF.

This clone was seen a handful of times. The CDR3 spells CASSLRRTSGSTDTQYF. The DNA for the CDR3 is TGTGCCAGCAGCTTAAGAAGGACTAGCGGGTCGACAGATACGCAGTATTTT. This chain connects TRBV11-2 to TRBJ2-3; 11 positions match TRBD2. CDR3 length: 17 residues. Trimming at V came to 2 bases and at J to 3 bases, leaving 7 bases not matched to a gene. Germline assignment: CDR1 SGHAT and CDR2 FQNNGV.

The chain couples TRBV6-5 to TRBJ1-1; D call uncertain. Trimming shortened V by 8 bases and J by 1 base, and 14 bases separated the two germline ends. This CDR3 spans 14 amino acids. Germline assignment: CDR1 MNHEY and CDR2 SVGAGI. The chain's CDR3 is CASRQDFRNTEAFF. CDR3 in DNA: TGTGCCAGCCGCCAGGACTTCAGGAACACTGAAGCTTTCTTT.

The CDR3 DNA follows: TGTGCCTTAACTAGCGGGATTTACAATGAGCAGTTCTTC. Its translation: CALTSGIYNEQFF. The rearrangement joins TRBV30 to TRBJ2-1, with 10 nucleotides matching TRBD2. This CDR3 is 13 amino acids long. V lost 7 bases to trimming and J lost 4 bases; unmatched junction nucleotides: 4. Germline V gene lookup returns CDR1 GTSNPN and CDR2 SVGIG (reference sequence).

The rearrangement joins TRBV19 to TRBJ1-5; no firm D call. The CDR3 has 14 residues. V lost 4 bases to trimming and J lost 5 bases, with 12 bases between them. From germline, CDR1 is LNHDA and CDR2 SQIVND (reference sequence). The CDR3 sequence: CASSTREGYQPQHF. Here the CDR3 DNA reads TGTGCCAGTAGTACCCGCGAGGGCTATCAGCCCCAGCATTTT.

J is TRBJ1-6 and V is TRBV5-4; D is uncertain. This CDR3 region has 14 residues. The germline V gene encodes CDR1 SGHNT and CDR2 YYREEE (reference sequence). The ends were cut back, 1 base at V and 14 bases at J, with 16 bases in the middle. In DNA form, the CDR3 reads TGTGCCAGCAGCTTGTTTAGAGAGGTAGGATCCCTCCACTTT. It is translated as CASSLFREVGSLHF.

The V and J genes are TRBV7-9 and TRBJ2-7; 8 bases are shared with TRBD1. Germline-derived CDR1 and CDR2 are SEHNR and FQNEAQ (reference sequence). V trimming: 5 bases; J trimming: 4 bases; junction bases outside the gene matches: 13. The CDR3 covers 16 residues. The CDR3 spells CASSQLWTGRHYEQYF. In DNA form, the CDR3 reads TGTGCCAGCAGCCAACTGTGGACAGGGAGACATTACGAGCAGTACTTC.

The V gene is TRBV28, the J gene TRBJ2-5, with D unresolved. The CDR3 is 14 residues long. Germline V gene lookup returns CDR1 MDHEN and CDR2 SYDVKM. V was trimmed by 6 bases and J by 2 bases, leaving 13 bases between them. Written as DNA, the CDR3 is TGTGCCAGCAGCCCCCCAAGTAGTCAAGAGACCCAGTACTTC. Its protein product is CASSPPSSQETQYF. The full variable domain, its missing parts supplied by reference TRBV28 and TRBJ2-5, is DVKVTQSSRYLVKRTGEKVFLECVQDMDHENMFWYRQDPGLGLRLIYFSYDVKMKEKGDIPEGYSVSREKKERFSLILESASTNQTSMYLCASSPPSSQETQYFGPGTRLLVL.

The chain employs TRBV18 and TRBJ2-7; 7 nucleotides agree with TRBD1. The trim removed 2 bases at V and 6 bases at J, leaving 4 bases unmatched. CDR1 and CDR2 from the germline V gene are KGHSH and LQKENI. CDR3 size: 13 residues. The CDR3 reads CASSPNRDSEQYF. CDR3 in DNA: TGTGCCAGCTCACCAAACCGGGACAGCGAGCAGTACTTC.

In its sample, this clone was seen a few times. Here the CDR3 DNA reads TGTGCCTGGAGGATGGACAGCCCAGTAGAGACCCAGTACTTC. Its protein is CAWRMDSPVETQYF. The J gene is TRBJ2-5, the V gene TRBV30; a weak D match, TRBD1 (6 bases). The CDR3 length is 14 residues. Germline CDR1 is GTSNPN and CDR2 is SVGIG (reference sequence). Trimming took off 3 bases at V and 4 bases at J, with 15 bases between the two ends.

This chain connects TRBV7-2 to TRBJ2-5, with unresolved D. The CDR3 covers 14 residues. V was cut by 3 bases and J by 4 bases, with 12 bases left in between. Germline V gene data show CDR1 as SGHTA and CDR2 as FQGNSA. DNA of the CDR3: TGTGCCAGCAGCTTTTACACACGTGGAGAGACCCAGTACTTC. Protein sequence: CASSFYTRGETQYF. The full variable domain, with the rest looked up from reference TRBV7-2 and TRBJ2-5, is GAGVSQSPSNKVTEKGKDVELRCDPISGHTALYWYRQSLGQGLEFLIYFQGNSAPDKSGLPSDRFSAERTGGSVSTLTIQRTQQEDSAVYLCASSFYTRGETQYFGPGTRLLVL.

CDR3 loop: CASSTSSVSYNEQFF. CDR3 bases: TGTGCCAGCAGTACTTCTAGCGTCTCCTACAATGAGCAGTTCTTC. The J gene is TRBJ2-1, the V gene TRBV2, with D perhaps TRBD2 (6 bases). Per the germline V gene, CDR1 is SNHLY and CDR2 is FYNNEI. The CDR3 is made up of 15 amino acids. V lost 5 bases and J lost 0, with 11 bases in between.

This clone was observed a few times. This chain connects TRBV7-2 to TRBJ2-3; D remains unclear. The CDR3 extends over 14 amino acids. The V end was cut by 2 bases, the J end by 1 base, with 7 bases between. The V gene's germline CDR1 is SGHTA and CDR2 FQGNSA. The CDR3 sequence is CASSLSPGTDTQYF. For the CDR3, the DNA is TGTGCCAGCAGCTTAAGTCCGGGCACAGATACGCAGTATTTT.

V and J are TRBV14 and TRBJ2-7; 13 positions agree with TRBD2. J gave up 2 bases and V 0 bases, and 1 base lay outside the gene matches. The CDR3 contains 16 residues. Germline V gene sequence: CDR1 SGHDN, CDR2 FVKESK. The CDR3 protein is CASSQEGLAGTYEQYF. The CDR3 DNA is TGTGCCAGCAGCCAAGAGGGACTAGCGGGGACCTACGAGCAGTACTTC.

The chain couples TRBV18 to TRBJ1-3; a weak D match, TRBD1 (5 bases). Trimming took off 2 bases at V and 2 bases at J, with 13 bases between the two ends. CDR1 is KGHSH and CDR2 is LQKENI in the germline V gene. The CDR3 consists of 16 residues. CDR3 sequence reads: CASSPGTGGTGNTIYF. CDR3 bases: TGTGCCAGCTCACCAGGGACGGGCGGGACTGGAAACACCATATATTTT.

The chain joins TRBV30 to TRBJ2-3; TRBD2 agrees at 10 bases. CDR1 is GTSNPN and CDR2 is SVGIG in the germline V gene (reference sequence). The CDR3 spans 15 residues. Trimming at V came to 6 bases and at J to 5 bases, leaving 11 bases not matched to a gene. CDR3 amino acids: CACATSGAVGDTQYF. In nucleotides, the CDR3 is TGTGCCTGCGCAACTAGCGGGGCTGTCGGAGATACGCAGTATTTT.

The gene calls are TRBV4-1 and TRBJ2-2; possibly TRBD1 for D (5 bases). CDR3 length equals 16 residues. CDR1 is MGHRA, CDR2 YSYEKL, per germline. Trimming pared 0 bases from V and 4 bases from J, leaving 12 bases between. The CDR3 protein is CASSQDWGVGTGELFF. The CDR3 DNA reads TGCGCCAGCAGCCAAGATTGGGGCGTTGGCACCGGGGAGCTGTTTTTT.

CDR3 coding DNA: TGCGCCAGCAGCCGCGAAACCCAGGGGGCCACCTACAATGAGCAGTTCTTC. The encoded protein is CASSRETQGATYNEQFF. V and J are TRBV4-3 and TRBJ2-1, with 8 bases aligning to TRBD1. Germline trimming cut 4 bases from V and 2 bases from J; bases unmatched to any gene: 10. There are 17 residues in the CDR3. From germline, CDR1 is LGHNA and CDR2 YSLEER.

This rearrangement joins TRBV6-1 to TRBJ2-7; the D gene is possibly TRBD1 (5 bases). The CDR3 totals 15 residues. In germline, CDR1 is MNHNS, CDR2 SASEGT. Trimming cost V 7 bases and J 0 bases, with 16 bases left between them. The CDR3 protein is CASIITGRASYEQYF. In DNA, the CDR3 is TGTGCCAGCATCATTACGGGCAGGGCCTCCTACGAGCAGTACTTC.

The chain links TRBV9 to TRBJ2-7; TRBD1 is a possible D gene (5 bases). Trimming removed 0 bases at V and 2 bases at J, with 12 bases between. The germline CDR1 and CDR2 sequences are SGDLS and YYNGEE. The CDR3 loop spans 15 amino acids. In DNA, the CDR3 is TGTGCCAGCAGCGTAGCTCCCACAGGTGCCTACGAGCAGTACTTC. The encoded protein is CASSVAPTGAYEQYF. Together with reference TRBV9 and TRBJ2-7, the CDR3 gives the full variable domain: DSGVTQTPKHLITATGQRVTLRCSPRSGDLSVYWYQQSLDQGLQFLIQYYNGEERAKGNILERFSAQQFPDLHSELNLSSLELGDSALYFCASSVAPTGAYEQYFGPGTRLTVT.

The V call is TRBV14, the J call TRBJ2-5; D not resolved. The CDR3 is 12 residues long. Per germline, CDR1 SGHDN and CDR2 FVKESK. V gave up 3 bases and J gave up 5 bases, with 7 bases separating them. The CDR3 bases are TGTGCCAGCAGCCACTCGAGGGAGACCCAGTACTTC. It specifies CASSHSRETQYF.

This clone was found a few times. This sequence joins TRBV10-1 and TRBJ2-4; 8 bases line up with TRBD1. Germline V CDR1 and CDR2: WNHNN, SYGVQD (reference sequence). This CDR3 has 13 amino acids. Unmatched junction bases numbered 1, after V lost 0 bases and J lost 9 bases. The CDR3 reads CASSESTGAIQYF. As DNA, the CDR3 is TGCGCCAGCAGTGAGTCGACAGGGGCCATTCAGTACTTC.

The table lists this clone with a count of one. The chain carries TRBV6-5 and TRBJ2-7, with 9 bases identical to TRBD1. V lost 5 bases and J lost 1; bases outside the gene matches: 6. This CDR3 comprises 15 residues. Germline V gene data show CDR1 as MNHEY and CDR2 as SVGAGI. The CDR3 coding sequence is TGTGCCAGCAGTCGGGACAGGGATTCGTCCTACGAGCAGTACTTC. Its translation is CASSRDRDSSYEQYF.

This chain uses TRBV11-3 with TRBJ1-1, with 11 bases fitting TRBD1. This CDR3 contains 15 residues. CDR1 is SGHNT, CDR2 YENEEA, per germline. The trim removed 0 bases at V and 6 bases at J, leaving 3 bases unmatched. CDR3 bases: TGTGCCAGCAGCTTAGATGGGACAGGGGGTTCTGAAGCTTTCTTT. Encoded protein: CASSLDGTGGSEAFF. Using reference TRBV11-3 and TRBJ1-1 for the parts outside the CDR3, the full variable domain is EAGVVQSPRYKIIEKKQPVAFWCNPISGHNTLYWYLQNLGQGPELLIRYENEEAVDDSQLPKDRFSAERLKGVDSTLKIQPAELGDSAVYLCASSLDGTGGSEAFFGQGTRLTVV.

The rearrangement joins TRBV19 to TRBJ2-1; 9 nucleotides line up with TRBD1. In germline, CDR1 is LNHDA, CDR2 SQIVND (reference sequence). Trimming took 3 bases from V and 1 from J; bases not matched to a gene: 10. The CDR3 is 18 residues long. The CDR3 region has the DNA TGTGCCAGTAGTATGAGTCGGGACAGGGTTATATCCTACAATGAGCAGTTCTTC. Its protein is CASSMSRDRVISYNEQFF.

V is TRBV23-1 and J is TRBJ1-4, with D unclear. TRBV23-1 is an ORF; its function is uncertain. Trimming took off 4 bases at V and 5 bases at J, with 14 bases between the two ends. The CDR3 totals 15 residues. The CDR3 coding sequence is TGCGCCAGCAGTCTCTTGACTCCGGTGAATGAAAAACTGTTTTTT. Translated: CASSLLTPVNEKLFF.

This rearrangement joins TRBV6-4 to TRBJ1-2, with D uncertain. CDR1 is MRHNA and CDR2 is SNTAGT in the germline V gene. This CDR3 is built from 14 residues. Trimming removed 8 bases at V and 8 bases at J, with 21 bases between. CDR3 nucleotide sequence: TGTGCCAGCCGGCCAGAACCTGAGGGTAACGGCTACACCTTC. Amino acids: CASRPEPEGNGYTF.

This sequence joins TRBV10-2 and TRBJ2-1; TRBD1 matches at 8 bases. J was trimmed by 4 bases and V by 5 bases; bases with no gene match: 7. Germline V gene lookup returns CDR1 WSHSY and CDR2 SAAADI. The CDR3 has 15 amino acids. The CDR3 region has the DNA TGCGCCAGCAGTTTCCGGGACAGGTCATACAATGAGCAGTTCTTC. This gives the protein CASSFRDRSYNEQFF.